These 5 T cell receptor beta chains were all obtained from the same sample, sequenced in a study of blood T cell repertoires in COVID-19. The assay was immunoSEQ multiplex PCR, and TCRdb's table has in-frame clones only and misses some. Here the sample spans 25,000 to 30,000 clones, around 79% being singletons. What was sequenced was peripheral blood. The receptors were sampled from an elderly man with active or convalescent COVID-19.

The chain recombines TRBV7-2 with TRBJ2-5, with TRBD2 matching 10 bases. The CDR3 spans 15 residues. Germline V gene data show CDR1 as SGHTA and CDR2 as FQGNSA. The ends lost 6 bases at V and 3 bases at J; junction bases unmatched: 7. Here the CDR3 reads CASSQTSGVKETQYF. The CDR3 DNA sequence: TGTGCCAGCAGTCAAACTAGCGGGGTTAAAGAGACCCAGTACTTC.

As concerns this clone: The germline gene is not matched at one end of the junction; a read error may be the cause. This chain connects TRBV5-4 to TRBJ2-5; possible D gene TRBD1, 6 bases. The V gene's germline CDR1 is SGHNT and CDR2 YYREEE (reference sequence). This CDR3 contains 14 residues. CDR3 loop: CANSLITGFETQYF. In nucleotides, the CDR3 is TGTGCCAACAGCTTAATCACAGGGTTTGAGACCCAGTACTTC.

The CDR3 spells CASGSQGGNYGYTF. In DNA form, the CDR3 reads TGTGCCAGCGGATCACAGGGGGGAAACTATGGCTACACCTTC. The chain couples TRBV6-5 to TRBJ1-2, with TRBD1 identical over 8 bases. V lost 8 bases and J lost 2; bases outside the gene matches: 7. CDR1 is MNHEY and CDR2 is SVGAGI in the germline V gene. There are 14 residues in the CDR3.

V gene TRBV18 combines with J gene TRBJ2-5; 10 bases match TRBD2. Per germline, CDR1 KGHSH and CDR2 LQKENI. The junction had 2 bases not matched to a gene; V was cut back by 2 bases and J by 5 bases. The CDR3 length is 14 residues. The CDR3 coding sequence is TGTGCCAGCTCACCAGAACTAGCGGGGGAGACCCAGTACTTC. This sequence encodes CASSPELAGETQYF.

The sample holds a few counts of this clone. The J gene is TRBJ1-6, the V gene TRBV28, with no clear D. This CDR3 contains 18 residues. With 5 bases removed from V and 10 bases from J, the gap between germline ends came to 27 bases. Germline V gives CDR1 MDHEN, CDR2 SYDVKM. CDR3 amino acids: CASSPAGTRLGRWSPLHF. The CDR3 DNA is TGTGCCAGCAGTCCGGCGGGCACGCGATTAGGAAGATGGTCACCCCTCCACTTT.